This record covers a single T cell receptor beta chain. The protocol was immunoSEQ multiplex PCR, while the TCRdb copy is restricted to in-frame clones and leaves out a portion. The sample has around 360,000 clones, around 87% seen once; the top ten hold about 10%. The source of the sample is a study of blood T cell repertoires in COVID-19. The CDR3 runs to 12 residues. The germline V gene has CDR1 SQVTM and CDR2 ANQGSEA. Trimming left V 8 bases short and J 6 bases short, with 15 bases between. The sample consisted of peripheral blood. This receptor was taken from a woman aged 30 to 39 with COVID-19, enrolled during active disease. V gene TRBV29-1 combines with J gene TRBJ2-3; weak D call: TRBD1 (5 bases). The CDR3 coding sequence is TGCAGCTCCAGGGTTGCCCCGGATACGCAGTATTTT. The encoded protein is CSSRVAPDTQYF.